What follows are 13 T cell receptor beta chains derived from one specimen sequenced in a study of blood T cell repertoires in COVID-19. Some clones are missing from TCRdb's copy, which holds only in-frame ones; the method was immunoSEQ multiplex PCR. This sample has 80,000 to 90,000 clones, with about 85% found just once. What was sequenced was peripheral blood. The receptors derive from a woman older than 75 with COVID-19, enrolled during active disease.

This sequence joins TRBV28 and TRBJ1-1; a possible D gene is TRBD1 (6 bases). The CDR3 spans 15 residues. The V end was cut by 3 bases, the J end by 1 base, with 12 bases between. CDR1 MDHEN and CDR2 SYDVKM come from the germline V gene. The CDR3 loop reads CASSFFGGGNTEAFF. As DNA, the CDR3 is TGTGCCAGCAGTTTCTTTGGGGGCGGGAACACTGAAGCTTTCTTT.

The chain recombines TRBV2 with TRBJ2-3; the match to TRBD2 covers 9 bases. The germline CDR1 and CDR2 sequences are SNHLY and FYNNEI. The CDR3 contains 15 residues. V was clipped by 7 bases and J by 2 bases; unmatched bases: 7. CDR3 nucleotide sequence: TGTGCCAGCATGCCGCGGGGGGGGCTCACAGATACGCAGTATTTT. Amino acids: CASMPRGGLTDTQYF.

This clone was counted a few times. The J gene is TRBJ1-4, the V gene TRBV3-1 (or the pseudogene TRBV3-2); perhaps TRBD1 as D (6 bases). The CDR3 length is 13 residues. Germline V gives CDR1 LGHDT, CDR2 YNNKEL (reference sequence). Trimming removed 3 bases from V and 10 bases from J, with 12 bases in between. The CDR3 DNA follows: TGTGCCAGCAGCCAGAAAGGCAGGGGAAAACTGTTTTTT. It is translated as CASSQKGRGKLFF.

This rearrangement joins TRBV6-5 to TRBJ1-1; D perhaps matches TRBD1 (5 bases). The length of the CDR3 is 13 residues. The germline V gene has CDR1 MNHEY and CDR2 SVGAGI. The V end was cut by 6 bases, the J end by 4 bases, with 12 bases between. The CDR3 region is CASRGGRSTEAFF. The CDR3 DNA follows: TGTGCCAGCAGGGGGGGGAGGTCCACTGAAGCTTTCTTT.

The V call is TRBV19, the J call TRBJ1-1, with 7 bases fitting TRBD1. The CDR3 runs 12 residues. Germline V gene lookup returns CDR1 LNHDA and CDR2 SQIVND (reference sequence). Trimming removed 6 bases from V and 9 bases from J; junction bases left unmatched: 7. CDR3 loop: CASRTGIGKAFF. As DNA, the CDR3 is TGTGCCAGTAGGACAGGGATTGGGAAAGCTTTCTTT.

The V and J genes are TRBV6-5 and TRBJ1-1; TRBD1 matches at 7 bases. The CDR3 is 14 amino acids. The trim removed 3 bases at V and 3 bases at J, leaving 4 bases unmatched. The germline CDR1 and CDR2 sequences are MNHEY and SVGAGI. In DNA, the CDR3 is TGTGCCAGCAGTTATACCGACAGGGACACTGAAGCTTTCTTT. Translation: CASSYTDRDTEAFF.

This chain links TRBV7-8 with TRBJ1-6; no reliable D call. V was pared by 0 bases and J by 14 bases, with 8 bases between. Germline CDR1 and CDR2: SGHVS and FQNEAQ. There are 12 residues in the CDR3. The CDR3, as DNA: TGTGCCAGCAGCTTAGCGGTCACTTCCCTCCACTTT. It is translated as CASSLAVTSLHF.

This clone was recorded once. V gene TRBV5-1 combines with J gene TRBJ2-7, with D perhaps matching TRBD1 (5 bases). The CDR3 contains 16 residues. V lost 0 bases to trimming and J lost 6 bases, with 19 bases between them. Germline loops: CDR1 SGHRS, CDR2 YFSETQ. CDR3 sequence: CASSLVQGYRIAEQYF. Written as DNA, the CDR3 is TGCGCCAGCAGCTTGGTCCAGGGTTACAGGATAGCCGAGCAGTACTTC.

The chain recombines TRBV5-4 with TRBJ2-3; 8 bases line up with TRBD1. Losses at the gene ends were 5 bases for V and 0 bases for J; bases not matched to a gene: 5. Germline lookup yields CDR1 SGHNT and CDR2 YYREEE (reference sequence). CDR3 length: 15 amino acids. CDR3 sequence (DNA): TGTGCCAGCAGTATTGACAGGGGTAGCACAGATACGCAGTATTTT. Residues: CASSIDRGSTDTQYF. Looking up the rest from reference TRBV5-4 and TRBJ2-3 gives the full variable domain: ETGVTQSPTHLIKTRGQQVTLRCSSQSGHNTVSWYQQALGQGPQFIFQYYREEENGRGNFPPRFSGLQFPNYSSELNVNALELDDSALYLCASSIDRGSTDTQYFGPGTRLTVL.

The V call is TRBV30, the J call TRBJ2-1; no clear D gene. The CDR3 spans 12 residues. CDR1 is GTSNPN, CDR2 SVGIG, per germline (reference sequence). The V gene lost 2 bases and the J gene lost 1 base, with 3 bases spanning the gap. The DNA for the CDR3 is TGTGCCTGGAGTCCTTCCTACAATGAGCAGTTCTTC. Translation gives CAWSPSYNEQFF.

The CDR3, as DNA: TGTGCCAGTAGACGCAACGACAGGGACGTTAACACTGAAGCTTTCTTT. Its protein product is CASRRNDRDVNTEAFF. The rearrangement joins TRBV19 to TRBJ1-1, with TRBD1 matching 7 bases. Trimming at V came to 6 bases and at J to 2 bases, leaving 12 bases not matched to a gene. The germline gives CDR1 LNHDA, CDR2 SQIVND (reference sequence). The CDR3 loop spans 16 amino acids.

The chain uses TRBV6-5 and TRBJ1-2; 7 bases line up with TRBD1. Trimming removed 4 bases from V and 3 bases from J; junction bases left unmatched: 8. Germline CDR1 reads MNHEY; CDR2 reads SVGAGI. The CDR3 extends over 15 amino acids. The CDR3 protein is CASSSQDRVHYGYTF. The CDR3 DNA is TGTGCCAGCAGTTCCCAAGACAGGGTCCACTATGGCTACACCTTC.

The chain joins TRBV18 to TRBJ1-1; perhaps TRBD1 as D (5 bases). The germline V gene encodes CDR1 KGHSH and CDR2 LQKENI. Trimming took off 3 bases at V and 0 bases at J, with 11 bases between the two ends. This CDR3 has 15 residues. CDR3 sequence reads: CASSPVTAMNTEAFF. The CDR3 bases are TGTGCCAGCTCACCGGTGACAGCCATGAACACTGAAGCTTTCTTT.